The next 25 T cell receptor beta chains were all read from a single sample in a study of blood T cell repertoires in COVID-19. Some clones are missing from TCRdb's copy, which holds only in-frame ones; the method was immunoSEQ multiplex PCR. The table shows 310,000 or so clones, with 90% occurring only once. Sequenced: PBMCs or T cells enriched from blood (not recorded which). The source is a woman aged 18-30 years with acute COVID-19.

This sequence joins TRBV6-4 and TRBJ1-4, with 8 bases identical to TRBD1. Germline V lookup: CDR1 MRHNA, CDR2 SNTAGT. The trim removed 6 bases at V and 6 bases at J, leaving 9 bases unmatched. The CDR3 has 15 residues. The CDR3 region has the DNA TGTGCCAGCAGCCTTAGACAGGGGAAGGATGAAAAACTGTTTTTT. The encoded protein is CASSLRQGKDEKLFF.

This clone was seen only once. This chain's CDR3 is CASSEHGPFEQYF. In nucleotides, the CDR3 is TGTGCCAGCAGTGAACATGGGCCCTTCGAGCAGTACTTC. The chain carries TRBV25-1 and TRBJ2-7, with unresolved D. Germline CDR1 MGHDK, CDR2 SYGVNS. The CDR3 runs to 13 residues. V lost 2 bases and J lost 6, with 11 bases in between.

This clone appeared once. The rearrangement uses TRBV5-5 and TRBJ2-7, with no clear D. The CDR3 extends over 12 amino acids. Looked up from germline, CDR1 is SGHKS and CDR2 is YYEKEE (reference sequence). V gave up 2 bases and J gave up 5 bases, with 8 bases separating them. For the CDR3, the DNA is TGTGCCAGCAGCTTCTCTGGAGACGAGCAGTACTTC. It encodes CASSFSGDEQYF.

Concerning this clone: The CDR3 does not close with the conserved phenylalanine or tryptophan, likely indicating a read error. The DNA is left out, because the CDR3 cannot be placed on it with certainty; the CDR3 is given as TCRdb lists it. The chain has TRBV3-1 (or the pseudogene TRBV3-2) and TRBJ2-7; the table's D call, TRBD1, was not checked against the DNA. The CDR3 has 12 amino acids, counting both end residues. CDR1 is LGHDT, CDR2 YNNKEL, per germline (reference sequence). The CDR3 here is CARTTARDLTGG.

CDR3 in DNA: TGTGCCAGCAGACCGGGACTAGCGAATAGTGAGCAGTTCTTC. Translated, it gives CASRPGLANSEQFF. The J gene is TRBJ2-1, the V gene TRBV2, with 10 positions matching TRBD2. Trimming removed 6 bases from V and 9 bases from J; junction bases left unmatched: 8. The CDR3 consists of 14 residues. Germline-derived CDR1 and CDR2 are SNHLY and FYNNEI.

V usage is TRBV14 and J usage is TRBJ2-1, with TRBD2 matching over 7 bases. V was pared by 0 bases and J by 2 bases, with 13 bases of the junction left unmatched. Germline V CDR1 and CDR2: SGHDN, FVKESK. This CDR3 comprises 19 residues. The CDR3 DNA reads TGTGCCAGCAGCCAAGATACTAGCCAGGGAGGGAAAACCTACAATGAGCAGTTCTTC. The encoded protein is CASSQDTSQGGKTYNEQFF.

This chain uses TRBV30 with TRBJ1-5; possible D gene TRBD1, 5 bases. Trimming removed 3 bases from V and 2 bases from J, with 14 bases in between. Germline V CDR1 and CDR2: GTSNPN, SVGIG (reference sequence). CDR3 length equals 15 residues. CDR3 amino acids: CAWSLGLLGNQPQHF. The CDR3 bases are TGTGCCTGGAGCCTGGGGCTATTAGGCAATCAGCCCCAGCATTTT.

This clone has just one count. The chain carries TRBV7-6 and TRBJ2-1, with 9 bases fitting TRBD2. Trimming removed 3 bases from V and 5 bases from J; junction bases left unmatched: 14. Germline-derived CDR1 and CDR2 are SGHVS and FNYEAQ. The CDR3 is 18 amino acids. The CDR3 DNA follows: TGTGCCAGCAGCTTGCCTGTGCGGGAGGGCTTGGTAAACAATGAGCAGTTCTTC. Protein: CASSLPVREGLVNNEQFF.

J is TRBJ1-2 and V is TRBV5-6, with 10 positions matching TRBD1. CDR1 is SGHDT and CDR2 is YYEEEE in the germline V gene. Trimming removed 4 bases from V and 4 bases from J; junction bases left unmatched: 4. The CDR3 runs to 14 residues. The CDR3 DNA sequence: TGTGCCAGCAGCACCCGACAGGGGGCCTATGGCTACACCTTC. It codes for CASSTRQGAYGYTF.

The J gene is TRBJ2-7, the V gene TRBV5-5; 11 nucleotides align to TRBD1. CDR1 and CDR2 (germline): SGHKS, YYEKEE (reference sequence). V gave up 4 bases and J gave up 2 bases; unmatched junction bases: 14. The CDR3 runs 18 residues. CDR3 coding DNA: TGTGCCAGCAGCCCCACCAAAGGACAGGGGGCTGGGACCTACGAGCAGTACTTC. Translation gives CASSPTKGQGAGTYEQYF.

This rearrangement joins TRBV2 to TRBJ2-2, with 8 bases matching TRBD1. The CDR3 is 15 residues long. V shed 1 base, J shed 6 bases, and the junction held 4 bases outside the gene matches. The germline CDR1 and CDR2 sequences are SNHLY and FYNNEI. As DNA, the CDR3 is TGTGCCAGCAGTGAAGGGACAGGGTATCCCGGGGAGCTGTTTTTT. Its translation is CASSEGTGYPGELFF.

The chain uses TRBV15 and TRBJ2-5; a possible D gene is TRBD2 (7 bases). V gave up 6 bases and J gave up 2 bases, with 19 bases separating them. This CDR3 has 16 amino acids. Germline CDR1 and CDR2: LNHNV and YYDKDF (reference sequence). The CDR3 sequence: CATRMGASGFQETQYF. For the CDR3, the DNA is TGTGCCACCAGAATGGGGGCTAGCGGATTTCAAGAGACCCAGTACTTC.

V usage is TRBV4-2 and J usage is TRBJ1-6; the D is unclear. This CDR3 region has 16 residues. Germline CDR1 and CDR2: LGHNA and YNFKEQ. Trimming left V 3 bases short and J 7 bases short, with 16 bases between. The CDR3 spells CASSQDSQPKNSPLHF. CDR3 nucleotide sequence: TGTGCCAGCAGCCAGGACTCGCAGCCCAAAAATTCACCCCTCCACTTT.

The chain uses TRBV2 and TRBJ2-1; 7 bases are a match to TRBD2. This CDR3 comprises 14 residues. Trimming took 6 bases from V and 3 from J; bases not matched to a gene: 5. Germline V CDR1 and CDR2: SNHLY, FYNNEI. CDR3: CASRHGGGYNEQFF. CDR3 nucleotide sequence: TGTGCCAGCAGGCATGGCGGGGGCTACAATGAGCAGTTCTTC.

This clone was recorded once. The J gene is TRBJ2-7, the V gene TRBV28, with D maybe TRBD2 (5 bases). CDR3 size: 15 residues. The germline V and J ends were trimmed by 0 bases and 1 base, with 10 bases remaining between them. In germline, CDR1 is MDHEN, CDR2 SYDVKM. CDR3 coding DNA: TGTGCCAGCAGTTTATGGGGCGGGCTTTCCTACGAGCAGTACTTC. Protein: CASSLWGGLSYEQYF.

CDR3 DNA: TGTGCCAGCAGCTCCGGGACAGGGTACCACGAGCAGTACTTC. Encoded protein: CASSSGTGYHEQYF. V usage is TRBV27 and J usage is TRBJ2-7, with TRBD1 matching 9 bases. Germline loops: CDR1 MNHEY, CDR2 SMNVEV (reference sequence). With V trimmed by 6 bases and J by 5 bases, 8 bases remained unmatched. The CDR3 is 14 amino acids.

Only a few counts were recorded for this clone. The chain links TRBV7-9 to TRBJ1-4; weak D call: TRBD1 (5 bases). The CDR3 is 17 amino acids. Germline CDR1 and CDR2: SEHNR and FQNEAQ (reference sequence). V lost 5 bases and J lost 8, with 24 bases in between. The CDR3 DNA is TGTGCCAGCAGCAAAGCCCAAATGCCTCTGGGGGGGGAAAAACTGTTTTTT. It translates to CASSKAQMPLGGEKLFF.

This clone has just one count. The rearrangement links TRBV9 to TRBJ1-4; D gene unclear. V lost 0 bases and J 8 bases, leaving 23 bases between the germline ends. Germline assignment: CDR1 SGDLS and CDR2 YYNGEE. The CDR3 extends over 18 amino acids. The CDR3 loop reads CASSVGADLWRTGEKLFF. For the CDR3, the DNA is TGTGCCAGCAGCGTAGGGGCAGACCTCTGGCGGACTGGGGAAAAACTGTTTTTT.

V gene TRBV18 combines with J gene TRBJ2-5; 7 nucleotides agree with TRBD2. This CDR3 has 14 residues. Germline V gives CDR1 KGHSH, CDR2 LQKENI. The J segment lost 3 bases and the V segment lost 3 bases, leaving 4 bases of the junction unmatched. In DNA form, the CDR3 reads TGTGCCAGCTCACCGACTAGCCGTAAAGAGACCCAGTACTTC. It codes for CASSPTSRKETQYF.

The chain combines TRBV6-5 with TRBJ1-6; weak D call: TRBD1 (5 bases). V was shortened by 7 bases and J by 6 bases, with 16 bases between the two germline ends. CDR1 is MNHEY and CDR2 is SVGAGI in the germline V gene. There are 15 residues in the CDR3. The chain's CDR3 is CASTRAQGGNSPLHF. CDR3 bases: TGTGCCAGCACCAGGGCCCAGGGAGGTAATTCACCCCTCCACTTT.

The chain joins TRBV7-3 to TRBJ1-1, with a weak D call TRBD1 (5 bases). There are 17 residues in the CDR3. The V gene's germline CDR1 is SGHTA and CDR2 FQGTGA. Between the trimmed V and J ends, which lost 1 base and 2 bases, there was a span of 17 bases. The DNA for the CDR3 is TGTGCCAGCAGCTTAAGGCAGGGAAGGTCCCTAAACACTGAAGCTTTCTTT. It translates to CASSLRQGRSLNTEAFF.

This chain links TRBV2 with TRBJ1-2; 7 positions match TRBD1. The V and J ends lost 7 bases and 2 bases, in that order; junction bases with no gene match: 7. The CDR3 runs to 14 residues. Per germline, CDR1 SNHLY and CDR2 FYNNEI. The CDR3 here is CASKRDSTNYGYTF. The CDR3 nucleotides read TGTGCCAGCAAAAGGGACAGTACGAACTATGGCTACACCTTC.

The chain carries TRBV12-5 and TRBJ1-2; 8 positions match TRBD1. The CDR3 spans 18 residues. In germline, CDR1 is LGHNT, CDR2 FRNRAP. V lost 0 bases to trimming and J lost 7 bases; unmatched junction nucleotides: 16. Written as DNA, the CDR3 is TGTGCTAGTGGTTTGGTACTTGGGACCGATCAGGGGGCGGCTGGCTACACCTTC. This translates into CASGLVLGTDQGAAGYTF.

The chain couples TRBV10-2 to TRBJ2-4; no definite D call. Germline CDR1 WSHSY, CDR2 SAAADI. The CDR3 loop spans 13 amino acids. V was cut by 4 bases and J by 0 bases, with 4 bases left in between. The CDR3 spells CASSGLAKNIQYF. The CDR3 DNA is TGCGCCAGCAGTGGGCTAGCCAAAAACATTCAGTACTTC.

The chain has TRBV5-1 and TRBJ2-2; TRBD1 aligns across 7 bases. In germline, CDR1 is SGHRS, CDR2 YFSETQ. The trim removed 2 bases at V and 3 bases at J, leaving 7 bases unmatched. The CDR3 loop spans 16 amino acids. This CDR3 reads CASSLRQGGHTGELFF. The CDR3, as DNA: TGCGCCAGCAGCTTACGACAGGGTGGTCACACCGGGGAGCTGTTTTTT.